A selection of T cell receptor beta chains follows, all from one sample in a study of cytomegalovirus exposure and HLA in healthy donors. Measured with immunoSEQ multiplex PCR; TCRdb has only the in-frame clones, and not every one. The data hold some 250,000 clones, with around 90% observed a single time. The sample consisted of PBMCs. The origin of the receptors is a young woman in good health and CMV-seronegative. Each CDR3 is given with its conserved first and last residue. A D gene is named only where the DNA matches it firmly. Not all rows give a size; the values are once, few, many and, for expanded clones, a class.

CDR3nt	CDR3aa	d_gene	abundance	v_gene	j_gene
TGTGCCAGCAGCTTCAACGCGGGGGAGTCCTACAATGAGCAGTTCTTC	CASSFNAGESYNEQFF	TRBD2	.	TRBV7-2	TRBJ2-1
TGTGCCAGTAGTCAGGGGGTCTCCTACGAGCAGTACTTC	CASSQGVSYEQYF	TRBD1	few	TRBV19	TRBJ2-7
TGTGCCTGGAGTCGGACAGTTTGGGCCGGGGAGCTGTTTTTT	CAWSRTVWAGELFF	.	once	TRBV30	TRBJ2-2
TGTGCCAGCAGCTTGTTATCGGGGGTCTCCGATGCCACAGATACGCAGTATTTT	CASSLLSGVSDATDTQYF	.	.	TRBV5-6	TRBJ2-3
TGTGCCTCCTGGGACTGGAGCTCCTACAATGAGCAGTTCTTC	CASWDWSSYNEQFF	.	.	TRBV28	TRBJ2-1
TGTGCCAGCAGCTGGCCGGGGATTGGAGATGTACATAGCAATCAGCCCCAGCATTTT	CASSWPGIGDVHSNQPQHF	.	.	TRBV13	TRBJ1-5
TGTGCCAGCTCACCACCGACACAACTAGCGGGGAGCTCCTACGAGCAGTACTTC	CASSPPTQLAGSSYEQYF	TRBD2	.	TRBV18	TRBJ2-7
TGTGCCAGCAGCCAAAACCTAGCGGGGGGGCCAGATACGCAGTATTTT	CASSQNLAGGPDTQYF	TRBD2	once	TRBV7-2	TRBJ2-3
TGTGCCAGCACCCCCGGCCAGGGGAGCACAGATACGCAGTATTTT	CASTPGQGSTDTQYF	.	.	TRBV6-5	TRBJ2-3
TGCGCCAGCAGTCGGACAGGGTGGGAGACCCAGTACTTC	CASSRTGWETQYF	TRBD1	few	TRBV4-3	TRBJ2-5
TGTGCCAGCAGCCCCACCGGGACAGGAAACACCGGGGAGCTGTTTTTT	CASSPTGTGNTGELFF	TRBD1	.	TRBV7-9	TRBJ2-2
TGTGCCAGCAGTACCCGACAGGGAGCCTATGGCTACACCTTC	CASSTRQGAYGYTF	TRBD1	.	TRBV6-5	TRBJ1-2
TGTGCCAGCAGTAGGACAGTCATAAACACTGAAGCTTTCTTT	CASSRTVINTEAFF	.	.	TRBV28	TRBJ1-1
TGTGCCAGCAGCTTAGACAGGGCCGGGACCATCTATGGCTACACCTTC	CASSLDRAGTIYGYTF	.	.	TRBV7-2	TRBJ1-2
TGCGCCAGCAGCTTGGAGTTGGGCTATGGGCAGTACTTC	CASSLELGYGQYF	.	.	TRBV5-1	TRBJ2-7
TGTGCCAGTAGTCCGGCGGAGGGACCCTACGAGCAGTACTTC	CASSPAEGPYEQYF	.	.	TRBV19	TRBJ2-7
TGTGCCAGCAGCTTAGCTCTATTGGGTAGCGGGGGGTTAGAGGGCACAGATACGCAGTATTTT	CASSLALLGSGGLEGTDTQYF	TRBD2	once	TRBV7-8	TRBJ2-3
TGTGCCAGCAGTGGGGAGAGGGCTTCTAACTATGGCTACACCTTC	CASSGERASNYGYTF	.	once	TRBV6-1	TRBJ1-2
TGTGCCAGCAGTGTCCGGGACAGGGGTTTCAGGGGCACAGATACGCAGTATTTT	CASSVRDRGFRGTDTQYF	TRBD1	.	TRBV2	TRBJ2-3
TGTGCCAGCAGCTTGCGGACAGCTTCTCTATACTATGGCTACACCTTC	CASSLRTASLYYGYTF	.	.	TRBV5-4	TRBJ1-2
TGTGCCAGTACCGCGCTGCCCAGGGGCGGCTCACCCCTCCACTTT	CASTALPRGGSPLHF	.	.	TRBV19	TRBJ1-6
TGTGCCAGCAGCCATTCAGAGGGCCTTGGCTACACCTTC	CASSHSEGLGYTF	.	once	TRBV14	TRBJ1-2
TGTGCCAGCAGCGAGAGGACTAGCGGGGGGGCCGGAGATACGCAGTATTTT	CASSERTSGGAGDTQYF	TRBD2	once	TRBV9	TRBJ2-3
TGTGCCACCAGCAGAGATACGCAGGGGGCGACTTACAATGAGCAGTTCTTC	CATSRDTQGATYNEQFF	TRBD1	.	TRBV15	TRBJ2-1